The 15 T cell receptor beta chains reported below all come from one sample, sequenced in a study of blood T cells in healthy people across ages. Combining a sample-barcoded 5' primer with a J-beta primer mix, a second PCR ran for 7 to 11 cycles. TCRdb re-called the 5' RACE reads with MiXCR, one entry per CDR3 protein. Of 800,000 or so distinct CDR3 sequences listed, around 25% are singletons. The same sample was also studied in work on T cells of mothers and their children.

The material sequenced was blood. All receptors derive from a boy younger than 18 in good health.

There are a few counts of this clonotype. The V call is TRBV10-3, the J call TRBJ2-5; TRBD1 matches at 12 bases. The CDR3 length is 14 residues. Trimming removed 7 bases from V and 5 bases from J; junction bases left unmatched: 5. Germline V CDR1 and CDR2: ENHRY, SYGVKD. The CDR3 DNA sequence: TGTGCCATCAAGGGACAGGGGGCGGATGAGACCCAGTACTTC. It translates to CAIKGQGADETQYF.

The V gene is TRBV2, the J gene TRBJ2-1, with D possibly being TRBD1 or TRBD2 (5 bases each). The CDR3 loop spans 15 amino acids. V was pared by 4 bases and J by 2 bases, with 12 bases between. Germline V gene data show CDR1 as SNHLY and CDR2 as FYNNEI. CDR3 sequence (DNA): TGTGCCAGCAGTGTGGGGGTCCTCGCCTACAATGAGCAGTTCTTC. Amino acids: CASSVGVLAYNEQFF.

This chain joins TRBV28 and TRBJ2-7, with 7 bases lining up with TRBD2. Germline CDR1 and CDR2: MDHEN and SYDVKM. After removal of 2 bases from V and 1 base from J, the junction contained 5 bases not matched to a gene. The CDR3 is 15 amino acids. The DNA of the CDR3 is TGTGCCAGCAGTTTACTGGGGGAGGGATCCTACGAGCAGTACTTC. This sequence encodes CASSLLGEGSYEQYF.

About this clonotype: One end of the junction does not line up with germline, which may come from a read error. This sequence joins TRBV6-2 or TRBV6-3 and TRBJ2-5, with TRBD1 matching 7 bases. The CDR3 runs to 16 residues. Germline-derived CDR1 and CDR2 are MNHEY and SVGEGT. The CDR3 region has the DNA TGTGCCAGCACCACCAGGTCCCAGGGGGAGAGAGAGACCCAGTGCTTC. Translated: CASTTRSQGERETQCF.

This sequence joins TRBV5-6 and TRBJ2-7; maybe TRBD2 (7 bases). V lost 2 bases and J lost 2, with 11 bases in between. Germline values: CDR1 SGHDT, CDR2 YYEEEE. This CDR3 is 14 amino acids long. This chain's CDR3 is CASSFGEGAYEQYF. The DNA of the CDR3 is TGTGCCAGCAGCTTCGGGGAGGGGGCCTACGAGCAGTACTTC.

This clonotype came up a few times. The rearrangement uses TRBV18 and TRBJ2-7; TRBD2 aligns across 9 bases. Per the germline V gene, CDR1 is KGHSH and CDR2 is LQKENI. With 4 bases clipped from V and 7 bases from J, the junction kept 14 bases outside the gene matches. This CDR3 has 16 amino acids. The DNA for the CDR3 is TGTGCCAGCTCACACCCACCGGGACTAGCTGGGAAAGAGCAGTACTTC. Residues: CASSHPPGLAGKEQYF.

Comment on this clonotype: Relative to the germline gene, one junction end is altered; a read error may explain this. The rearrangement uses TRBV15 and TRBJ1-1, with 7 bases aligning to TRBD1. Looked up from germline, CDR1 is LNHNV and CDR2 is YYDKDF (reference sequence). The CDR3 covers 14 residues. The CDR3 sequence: CATSYRGMNTEAFF. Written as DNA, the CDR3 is TGCGCCACCAGTTACAGGGGCATGAACACTGAAGCTTTCTTT.

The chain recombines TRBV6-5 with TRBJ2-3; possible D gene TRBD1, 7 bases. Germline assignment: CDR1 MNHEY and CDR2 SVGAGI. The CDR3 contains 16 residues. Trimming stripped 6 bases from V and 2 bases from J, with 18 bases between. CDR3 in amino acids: CASRLTEEGATDTQYF. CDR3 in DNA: TGTGCCAGCAGGCTAACCGAGGAGGGGGCCACAGATACGCAGTATTTT.

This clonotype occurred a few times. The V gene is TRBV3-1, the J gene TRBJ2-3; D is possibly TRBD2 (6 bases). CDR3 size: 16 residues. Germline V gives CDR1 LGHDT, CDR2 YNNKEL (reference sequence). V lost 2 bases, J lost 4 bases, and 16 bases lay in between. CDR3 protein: CASSQWAAEGADTQYF. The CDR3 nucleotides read TGTGCCAGCAGCCAATGGGCGGCGGAGGGCGCAGATACGCAGTATTTT.

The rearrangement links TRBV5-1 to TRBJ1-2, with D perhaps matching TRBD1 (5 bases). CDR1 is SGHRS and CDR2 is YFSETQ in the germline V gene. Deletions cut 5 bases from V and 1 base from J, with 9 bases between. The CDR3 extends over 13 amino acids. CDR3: CASREDSNYGYTF. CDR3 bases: TGCGCCAGCAGAGAAGACAGTAACTATGGCTACACCTTC.

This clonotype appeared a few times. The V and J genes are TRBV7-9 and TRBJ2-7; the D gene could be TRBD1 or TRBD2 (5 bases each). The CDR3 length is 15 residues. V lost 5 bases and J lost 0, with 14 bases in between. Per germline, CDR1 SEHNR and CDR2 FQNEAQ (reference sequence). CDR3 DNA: TGTGCCAGCAGCCAGATGACTGGGACCTCCTACGAGCAGTACTTC. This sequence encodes CASSQMTGTSYEQYF.

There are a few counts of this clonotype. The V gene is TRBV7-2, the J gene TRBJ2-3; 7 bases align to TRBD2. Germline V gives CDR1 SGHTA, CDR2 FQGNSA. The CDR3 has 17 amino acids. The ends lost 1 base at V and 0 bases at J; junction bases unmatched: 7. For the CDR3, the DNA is TGTGCCAGCAGCTTAGGCGTGGGGCGGGGGAGCACAGATACGCAGTATTTT. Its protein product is CASSLGVGRGSTDTQYF.

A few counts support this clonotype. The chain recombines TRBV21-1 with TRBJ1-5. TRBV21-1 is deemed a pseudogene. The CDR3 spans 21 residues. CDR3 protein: CASSTSGERQRRVPFNQPQHF. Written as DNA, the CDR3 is TGTGCCAGCAGCACTAGCGGGGAACGACAGAGACGCGTTCCTTTCAATCAGCCCCAGCATTTT.

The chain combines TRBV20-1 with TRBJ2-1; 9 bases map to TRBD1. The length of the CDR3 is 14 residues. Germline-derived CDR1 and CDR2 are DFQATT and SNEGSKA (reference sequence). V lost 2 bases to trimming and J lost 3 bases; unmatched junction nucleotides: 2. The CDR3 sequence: CSARWDRDYNEQFF. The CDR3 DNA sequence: TGCAGTGCTAGATGGGACAGGGACTACAATGAGCAGTTCTTC.

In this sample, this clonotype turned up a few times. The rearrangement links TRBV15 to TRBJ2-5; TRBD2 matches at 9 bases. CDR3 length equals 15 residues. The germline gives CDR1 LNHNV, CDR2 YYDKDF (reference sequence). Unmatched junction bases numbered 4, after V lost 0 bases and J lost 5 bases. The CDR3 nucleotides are TGTGCCACCAGCAGAGATTTTACTAGCGGGGAGACCCAGTACTTC. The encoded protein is CATSRDFTSGETQYF.